This entry lists 22 T cell receptor beta chains sequenced from one sample in a study of identical twins. TCRdb re-derived calls from the 5' RACE reads in MiXCR, one entry per CDR3 protein. The table has around 1.7 million distinct CDR3 sequences, under 35% seen once. Sequenced sample: cord blood. These receptor sequences come from a newborn girl in good health.

The CDR3 region has the DNA TGCAGTGCTAGGGACAGACACGCTGCGGGCACTGAAGCTTTCTTT. This codes for CSARDRHAAGTEAFF. The chain links TRBV20-1 to TRBJ1-1, with D tentatively TRBD1 (6 bases). Trimming cost V 3 bases and J 4 bases, with 18 bases left between them. This CDR3 spans 15 amino acids. Germline V gene data show CDR1 as DFQATT and CDR2 as SNEGSKA (reference sequence).

The J gene is TRBJ2-3, the V gene TRBV10-3; 8 bases map to TRBD1. CDR1 ENHRY and CDR2 SYGVKD come from the germline V gene. The CDR3 runs to 13 residues. J was trimmed by 2 bases and V by 7 bases; bases with no gene match: 2. In nucleotides, the CDR3 is TGTGCCATCAAACAGGGGGACACAGATACGCAGTATTTT. Protein product: CAIKQGDTDTQYF.

The genes are TRBV18 and TRBJ2-1; no clear D. V was trimmed by 5 bases and J by 8 bases, leaving 10 bases between them. The germline V gene encodes CDR1 KGHSH and CDR2 LQKENI. The CDR3 has 12 amino acids. In DNA form, the CDR3 reads TGTGCCAGCTCAGAACCCTTGGATGAGCAGTTCTTC. Translating gives CASSEPLDEQFF.

The chain uses TRBV7-9 and TRBJ1-6; D is undetermined. V lost 5 bases and J lost 7, with 12 bases in between. The CDR3 covers 14 residues. CDR1 and CDR2 (germline): SEHNR, FQNEAQ (reference sequence). In nucleotides, the CDR3 is TGTGCCAGCAGCCCCGGCCCTGGGAATTCACCCCTCCACTTT. Encoded protein: CASSPGPGNSPLHF.

The V and J genes are TRBV4-1 and TRBJ2-5; no reliable D call. The CDR3 consists of 13 residues. Germline CDR1 MGHRA, CDR2 YSYEKL. V was clipped by 6 bases and J by 4 bases, with 12 bases between them. The CDR3 coding sequence is TGCGCCAGCAGTCGGACGCCGCCAGAGACCCAGTACTTC. It translates to CASSRTPPETQYF.

This clonotype showed up many times. This chain joins TRBV27 and TRBJ2-3; weak D call: TRBD1 (5 bases). V gave up 0 bases and J gave up 2 bases, with 6 bases separating them. Germline V gives CDR1 MNHEY, CDR2 SMNVEV (reference sequence). CDR3 length: 14 residues. CDR3 sequence reads: CASSLSRVTDTQYF. The CDR3 DNA reads as TGTGCCAGCAGTTTATCCAGGGTCACAGATACGCAGTATTTT.

This clonotype was recorded a few times. The chain joins TRBV6-5 to TRBJ2-7; the D is unclear. The CDR3 consists of 12 residues. Trimming removed 5 bases from V and 7 bases from J, with 12 bases in between. Germline CDR1 and CDR2: MNHEY and SVGAGI. The CDR3 here is CASSRYLGEQYF. CDR3 bases: TGTGCCAGCAGTCGGTATTTGGGAGAGCAGTACTTC.

The chain carries TRBV28 and TRBJ2-7; D remains ambiguous. Germline CDR1 and CDR2: MDHEN and SYDVKM. V lost 4 bases and J 0 bases, leaving 7 bases between the germline ends. This CDR3 contains 13 residues. CDR3 in DNA: TGTGCCAGCAGTTCGGCCATCTCCTACGAGCAGTACTTC. This gives the protein CASSSAISYEQYF.

The chain has TRBV9 and TRBJ2-7, with a weak D call TRBD2 (5 bases). V lost 0 bases to trimming and J lost 4 bases, with 17 bases between them. CDR1 and CDR2 from the germline V gene are SGDLS and YYNGEE. The CDR3 has 16 residues. CDR3 loop: CASSVAAWGEAYEQYF. CDR3 DNA: TGTGCCAGCAGCGTAGCTGCGTGGGGAGAGGCATACGAGCAGTACTTC.

The chain combines TRBV4-1 with TRBJ2-3; D is unclear. The CDR3 is made up of 13 amino acids. Per germline, CDR1 MGHRA and CDR2 YSYEKL. V lost 8 bases, J lost 2 bases, and 11 bases lay in between. CDR3: CASGRYFTDTQYF. DNA for the CDR3: TGCGCCAGCGGTCGGTACTTCACAGATACGCAGTATTTT.

The J gene is TRBJ1-2, the V gene TRBV5-1; no clear D. V was cut by 1 base and J by 4 bases, with 11 bases left in between. There are 14 residues in the CDR3. Germline-derived CDR1 and CDR2 are SGHRS and YFSETQ. CDR3 DNA sequence: TGCGCCAGCAGCTTGAGGTGGCAGTTCTATGGCTACACCTTC. Protein: CASSLRWQFYGYTF.

The chain has TRBV20-1 and TRBJ2-1; 10 bases align to TRBD2. The germline V gene encodes CDR1 DFQATT and CDR2 SNEGSKA (reference sequence). V was pared by 0 bases and J by 7 bases, with 9 bases of the junction left unmatched. The CDR3 runs to 16 residues. The DNA for the CDR3 is TGCAGTGCTAGAGATCAGGGACTAGCGAAGGGTAATGAGCAGTTCTTC. As protein: CSARDQGLAKGNEQFF.

This chain joins TRBV7-2 and TRBJ2-1; D is unclear. Germline-derived CDR1 and CDR2 are SGHTA and FQGNSA. The V gene lost 1 base and the J gene lost 10 bases, with 14 bases spanning the gap. The CDR3 has 14 amino acids. The CDR3: CASSLVHGSYEQFF. The CDR3 region has the DNA TGTGCCAGCAGCTTAGTACACGGGTCCTACGAGCAGTTCTTC. The full variable domain, in which reference TRBV7-2 and TRBJ2-1 provide the parts outside the CDR3, is GAGVSQSPSNKVTEKGKDVELRCDPISGHTALYWYRQSLGQGLEFLIYFQGNSAPDKSGLPSDRFSAERTGGSVSTLTIQRTQQEDSAVYLCASSLVHGSYEQFFGPGTRLTVL.

This clonotype was seen a few times. V gene TRBV10-3 combines with J gene TRBJ2-1, with 9 bases lining up with TRBD2. The CDR3 covers 14 residues. The ends lost 10 bases at V and 4 bases at J; junction bases unmatched: 8. Germline CDR1 reads ENHRY; CDR2 reads SYGVKD. CDR3 loop: CATATSGEYNEQFF. The CDR3 DNA sequence: TGTGCCACCGCGACTAGCGGAGAGTACAATGAGCAGTTCTTC.

This clonotype was seen at least ten times. CDR3 sequence: CASSGDRTYEQYF. CDR3 nucleotides: TGTGCCAGCAGTGGCGACAGAACCTACGAGCAGTACTTC. The rearrangement uses TRBV25-1 and TRBJ2-7, with D possibly being TRBD1 (5 bases). With 4 bases removed from V and 2 bases from J, the gap between germline ends came to 9 bases. Germline V gives CDR1 MGHDK, CDR2 SYGVNS. The CDR3 runs 13 residues.

Notes on this clonotype: A much larger clone lies one base from this, so it may be a read error. The rearrangement joins TRBV6-5 to TRBJ2-1; a weak D match, TRBD1 (5 bases). V was clipped by 0 bases and J by 13 bases, with 16 bases between them. In germline, CDR1 is MNHEY, CDR2 SVGAGI. This CDR3 comprises 14 residues. The CDR3 DNA reads as TGTGCCAGCAGTTACTCGCGGCAGGGCCAGACCCAGTTCTTC. It is translated as CASSYSRQGQTQFF.

V gene TRBV18 combines with J gene TRBJ1-2, with D unclear. This CDR3 region has 16 residues. The V gene's germline CDR1 is KGHSH and CDR2 LQKENI. V was cut by 4 bases and J by 4 bases, with 19 bases left in between. Here the CDR3 reads CASSLTGLPPIYGYTF. For the CDR3, the DNA is TGTGCCAGCTCACTCACCGGGTTACCCCCGATCTATGGCTACACCTTC.

This clonotype was observed a few times. This chain uses TRBV12-5 with TRBJ2-1; possibly TRBD1 or TRBD2 for D (6 bases each). This CDR3 contains 18 residues. From germline, CDR1 is LGHNT and CDR2 FRNRAP. V gave up 2 bases and J gave up 9 bases, with 26 bases separating them. CDR3 DNA: TGTGCTAGTGGTTTGAGCCCCCTAGGGGGGTCGTTCCCAGCTGAGCAGTTCTTC. Translated: CASGLSPLGGSFPAEQFF. Together with reference TRBV12-5 and TRBJ2-1, the CDR3 gives the full variable domain: DARVTQTPRHKVTEMGQEVTMRCQPILGHNTVFWYRQTMMQGLELLAYFRNRAPLDDSGMPKDRFSAEMPDATLATLKIQPSEPRDSAVYFCASGLSPLGGSFPAEQFFGPGTRLTVL.

The chain is built from TRBV20-1 and TRBJ2-3; 9 nucleotides match TRBD2. The trim removed 5 bases at V and 0 bases at J, leaving 9 bases unmatched. This CDR3 comprises 16 residues. Germline-derived CDR1 and CDR2 are DFQATT and SNEGSKA (reference sequence). CDR3 coding DNA: TGCAGTGCTCCGAGACTAGCGGACTCTAGCACAGATACGCAGTATTTT. Protein sequence: CSAPRLADSSTDTQYF.

As for this clonotype: A junction boundary mismatches the germline segment, possibly from a read error. The rearrangement links TRBV20-1 to TRBJ1-6; maybe TRBD1 (6 bases). The CDR3 has 14 amino acids. The V gene's germline CDR1 is DFQATT and CDR2 SNEGSKA (reference sequence). The DNA of the CDR3 is TGCAGTGCTAGAAGGGACACCTATAATTCACCCCCCCACTTT. Translation: CSARRDTYNSPPHF.

The V call is TRBV20-1, the J call TRBJ1-2; D is undetermined. The V and J ends lost 1 base and 6 bases respectively, with 18 bases between them. The CDR3 runs to 15 residues. Germline lookup yields CDR1 DFQATT and CDR2 SNEGSKA (reference sequence). In nucleotides, the CDR3 is TGCAGTGCTAGAGGTCGCATGGGCAGGAGGGATGGCTACACCTTC. Translated, it gives CSARGRMGRRDGYTF.

The chain combines TRBV27 with TRBJ2-5; D is uncertain. V lost 7 bases and J 2 bases, leaving 8 bases between the germline ends. Germline V gene data show CDR1 as MNHEY and CDR2 as SMNVEV (reference sequence). The CDR3 is 12 amino acids. DNA for the CDR3: TGTGCCAGCACATGGTCGCAAGAGACCCAGTACTTC. It specifies CASTWSQETQYF.